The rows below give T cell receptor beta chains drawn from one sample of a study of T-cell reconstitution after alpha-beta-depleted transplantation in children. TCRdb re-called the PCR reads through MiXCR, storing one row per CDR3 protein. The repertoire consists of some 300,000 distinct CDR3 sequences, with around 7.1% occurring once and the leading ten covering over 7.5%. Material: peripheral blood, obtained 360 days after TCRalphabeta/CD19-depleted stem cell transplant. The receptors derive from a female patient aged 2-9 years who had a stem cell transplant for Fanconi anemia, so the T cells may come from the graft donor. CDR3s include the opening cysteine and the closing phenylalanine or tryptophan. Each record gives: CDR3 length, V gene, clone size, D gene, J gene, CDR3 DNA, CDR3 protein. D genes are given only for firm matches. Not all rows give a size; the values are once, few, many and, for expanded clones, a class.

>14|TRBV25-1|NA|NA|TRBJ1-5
TGTGCCAGCAGTGATTGGGGGGACCTTCAGCCCCAGCATTTT
CASSDWGDLQPQHF
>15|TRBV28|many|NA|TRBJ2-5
TGTGCCAGCAGTTCACATACAGGGTACCAAGAGACCCAGTACTTC
CASSSHTGYQETQYF
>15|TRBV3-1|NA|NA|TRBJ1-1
TGTGCCAGCAGTAGGGAGGGTGGGACGAACACTGAAGCTTTCTTT
CASSREGGTNTEAFF
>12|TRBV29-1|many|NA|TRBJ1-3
TGCAGCGTTGAAGGGTCTGGAAACACCATATATTTT
CSVEGSGNTIYF
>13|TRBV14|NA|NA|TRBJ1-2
TGTGCCAGCAGCCATCTTGGGATTCCGGACTACACCTTC
CASSHLGIPDYTF
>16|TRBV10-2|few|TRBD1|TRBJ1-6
TGCGCCAGCAGACGCCATAACAGGGGCGGAAGGTCACCCCTCCACTTT
CASRRHNRGGRSPLHF
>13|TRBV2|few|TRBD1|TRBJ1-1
TGTGCCAGCAGGGGACAGGGAATCACTGAAGCTTTCTTT
CASRGQGITEAFF
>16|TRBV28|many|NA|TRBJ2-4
TGTGCCAGCAGCTCCCTCTCCCCCGGGGGGCGCAACATTCAGTACTTC
CASSSLSPGGRNIQYF
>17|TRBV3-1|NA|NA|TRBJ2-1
TGTGCCAGCAGCCATCCGAATGGGGCGGGTGATTACAATGAGCAGTTCTTC
CASSHPNGAGDYNEQFF
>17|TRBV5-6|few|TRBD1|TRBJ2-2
TGTGCCAGCAGCTTTGGGACAGGGGGTTCGAACACCGGGGAGCTGTTTTTT
CASSFGTGGSNTGELFF
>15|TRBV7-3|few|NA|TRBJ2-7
TGTGCCAGCAGCCCCTCCGACAGACCTCCAGCCGAGCAGTACTTC
CASSPSDRPPAEQYF
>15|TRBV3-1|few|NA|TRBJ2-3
TGTGCCAGCAGCCGTCGACTAGACGGCACAGATACGCAGTATTTT
CASSRRLDGTDTQYF
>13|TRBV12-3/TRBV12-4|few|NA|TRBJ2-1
TGTGCCAGCAGTTCTGGCAATTACAATGAGCAGTTCTTC
CASSSGNYNEQFF
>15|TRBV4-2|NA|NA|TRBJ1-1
TGTGCCAGCAGCCCCTCCCCGACAGACAACACTGAAGCTTTCTTT
CASSPSPTDNTEAFF
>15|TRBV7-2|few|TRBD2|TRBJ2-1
TGTGCCAGCAGCTTAGCAAGCGGGAGAGGGGATGAGCAGTTCTTC
CASSLASGRGDEQFF
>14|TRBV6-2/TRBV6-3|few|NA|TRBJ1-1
TGTGCCAGCAGTGTCCCGGGGATTGACACTGAAGCTTTCTTT
CASSVPGIDTEAFF
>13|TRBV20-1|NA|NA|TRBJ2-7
TGCAGTGCTAGAGAGGGGGGTGGCTACGAGCAGTACTTC
CSAREGGGYEQYF
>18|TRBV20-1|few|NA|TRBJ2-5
TGCAGTGCCCCTATTCATTGGATGGGGGGCAGGAGGCAAGAGACCCAGTACTTC
CSAPIHWMGGRRQETQYF
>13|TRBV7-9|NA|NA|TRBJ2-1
TGTGCCAGCAGCTCGGGACTTTACAATGAGCAGTTCTTC
CASSSGLYNEQFF
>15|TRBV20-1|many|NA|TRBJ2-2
TGCAGTGCTAGAGATCAAGGTCGGGCGTCCGGGGAGCTGTTTTTT
CSARDQGRASGELFF
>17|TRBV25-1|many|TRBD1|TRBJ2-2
TGTGCCAGCAGTGAAAGGAAGACAGGGAGAAACACCGGGGAGCTGTTTTTT
CASSERKTGRNTGELFF
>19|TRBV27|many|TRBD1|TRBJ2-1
TGTGCCAGCAGTTTATGGGTTTCGAGGGGGGGACAGGGTTACAATGAGCAGTTCTTC
CASSLWVSRGGQGYNEQFF